Below, one TCR beta chain is given with its context. Its antigen is not known. Since a much larger clone is just one base distant, this may be a read error. The data were obtained in a study of CD8 T cells in ankylosing spondylitis. Study-wide findings and caveats: A TCR beta motif of under 10 highly homologous variants seemed to mark ankylosing spondylitis blood. Reportedly, matched ankylosing spondylitis synovial fluid was significantly enriched for disease-linked clones.

Making use of molecular barcodes, quantitative 5'-RACE generated TCR beta libraries. TCRdb reprocessed the 5' RACE reads via MiXCR and lists one record per CDR3 protein. This table has 200,000 to 300,000 distinct CDR3 sequences, roughly a tenth appearing once. From germline, CDR1 is SNHLY and CDR2 FYNNEI. The CDR3 is 12 amino acids. Sequencing was carried out using blood, either unsorted or a sorted T cell fraction (not recorded which). The chain recombines TRBV2 with TRBJ2-7, with D possibly matching TRBD1 (5 bases). The clonotype was recovered from a male donor with ankylosing spondylitis or in good health (not recorded which). The CDR3 loop is CVSSRQTYEQYF. CDR3 nucleotides: TGTGTCAGCAGTCGACAGACCTACGAGCAGTACTTC.